The entry below describes one TCR beta chain. Its antigen is undetermined. The protocol was immunoSEQ multiplex PCR, while the TCRdb copy is restricted to in-frame clones and leaves out a portion. This sample has about 57,000 clones; around four fifths occur once, and the top ten carry 4.3%. CD4+ T cell isolation took place after about 11 days of culture. It was two doses of either the BNT162b2 or mRNA-1273 vaccine that participants received. Half-medium exchanges with IL-2 medium took place on days 3 and 7. This specimen comes from a study of vaccination effects on CD4 cells after COVID-19. CDR3 length: 14 amino acids. Germline values: CDR1 KGHSH, CDR2 LQKENI. The V end lost 7 bases, the J end lost 2 bases, and 15 bases lay between the germline ends.

The origin of this receptor is a human donor who received a COVID-19 vaccine. The chain is built from TRBV18 and TRBJ2-7, with D tentatively TRBD2 (7 bases). This material consisted of CD4+ T cells from PBMCs cultured without peptide, taken after COVID-19 vaccination. The CDR3 region has the DNA TGTGCCAGCTTTAGGGGGGGAAGCGCCTACGAGCAGTACTTC. Its protein is CASFRGGSAYEQYF. Drawing the rest from reference TRBV18 and TRBJ2-7, the complete variable domain is NAGVMQNPRHLVRRRGQEARLRCSPMKGHSHVYWYRQLPEEGLKFMVYLQKENIIDESGMPKERFSAEFPKEGPSILRIQQVVRGDSAAYFCASFRGGSAYEQYFGPGTRLTVT.